These 20 T cell receptor beta chains were sequenced from one sample in a study of Ad26.COV2.S vaccination and SARS-CoV-2 variants. Profiled with immunoSEQ multiplex PCR; TCRdb holds only in-frame clones, not every one. The table shows about 430,000 clones, with 90% occurring only once. The sample's treatment: about 20 received Ad26.COV2.S at low or high dose, single or two shots; 5 received placebo; per-sample allocation not given. The samples date from day 63 after the first vaccine or placebo injection. The sequencing here drew on peripheral blood, taken in a trial of Ad26.COV2.S vaccine versus placebo. All receptors derive from a person between 18 and 59 years old who received the Ad26.COV2.S COVID-19 vaccine or a placebo.

The chain has TRBV3-1 (or the pseudogene TRBV3-2) and TRBJ2-5; D not resolved. The CDR3 length is 14 residues. V was cut by 1 base and J by 4 bases, with 10 bases left in between. Germline V gives CDR1 LGHDT, CDR2 YNNKEL (reference sequence). CDR3 sequence (DNA): TGTGCCAGCAGCCAAGGTGATAGAAGAGAGACCCAGTACTTC. The encoded protein is CASSQGDRRETQYF.

The J gene is TRBJ2-1, the V gene TRBV24-1; 9 nucleotides align to TRBD1. The CDR3 is 17 residues long. Trimming cost V 0 bases and J 4 bases; bases outside gene matches: 6. Looked up from germline, CDR1 is KGHDR and CDR2 is SFDVKD. CDR3 in DNA: TGTGCCACCAGTGATTTGATCCCGGGACAGGGATACAATGAGCAGTTCTTC. Protein sequence: CATSDLIPGQGYNEQFF.

V is TRBV29-1 and J is TRBJ1-2; no clear D. CDR3 length: 11 residues. Per the germline V gene, CDR1 is SQVTM and CDR2 is ANQGSEA. V was shortened by 0 bases and J by 7 bases, with 6 bases between the two germline ends. CDR3 region: CSVEDYGGYTF. The CDR3 DNA reads TGCAGCGTTGAAGACTACGGTGGCTACACCTTC.

This clone appeared once. The V gene is TRBV13, the J gene TRBJ2-1; 13 bases agree with TRBD2. Unmatched junction bases numbered 4, after V lost 1 base and J lost 1 base. Germline loops: CDR1 PRHDT, CDR2 FYEKMQ (reference sequence). This CDR3 comprises 18 residues. The DNA for the CDR3 is TGTGCCAGCAGCTTAGCAGGACTAGCGGGAGTATCCTACAATGAGCAGTTCTTC. Translating it yields CASSLAGLAGVSYNEQFF.

The chain joins TRBV19 to TRBJ2-2; 9 nucleotides align to TRBD2. The length of the CDR3 is 19 residues. Germline CDR1 LNHDA, CDR2 SQIVND (reference sequence). Trimming at V came to 3 bases and at J to 0 bases, leaving 11 bases not matched to a gene. The CDR3 is CASSINGLASFANTGELFF. CDR3 sequence (DNA): TGTGCCAGTAGTATCAATGGACTAGCGAGTTTTGCGAACACCGGGGAGCTGTTTTTT.

The chain joins TRBV7-2 to TRBJ2-5; D may be TRBD2 (6 bases). CDR1 is SGHTA, CDR2 FQGNSA, per germline. V was cut by 3 bases and J by 6 bases, with 14 bases left in between. The length of the CDR3 is 14 residues. CDR3 DNA sequence: TGTGCCAGCAGCTTGAATTCGGGGGTGAAGACCCAGTACTTC. Encoded protein: CASSLNSGVKTQYF. Supplemented by reference TRBV7-2 and TRBJ2-5, the full variable domain reads GAGVSQSPSNKVTEKGKDVELRCDPISGHTALYWYRQSLGQGLEFLIYFQGNSAPDKSGLPSDRFSAERTGGSVSTLTIQRTQQEDSAVYLCASSLNSGVKTQYFGPGTRLLVL.

V and J are TRBV5-8 and TRBJ2-6, with 11 bases lining up with TRBD1. Germline CDR1 and CDR2: SGHTS and YDEGEE. The trim removed 4 bases at V and 0 bases at J, leaving 3 bases unmatched. The CDR3 runs 17 residues. The CDR3 DNA follows: TGTGCCAGCAGCCGGGACAGGGGGACCTCTGGGGCCAACGTCCTGACTTTC. Translating gives CASSRDRGTSGANVLTF.

Details on this clone: Other DNA sequences in the same sample also yield this CDR3. This sequence joins TRBV30 and TRBJ1-2, with unresolved D. From germline, CDR1 is GTSNPN and CDR2 SVGIG (reference sequence). The CDR3 contains 11 residues. V lost 8 bases, J lost 1 base, and 8 bases lay in between. CDR3 region: CAHDGNYGYTF. The CDR3 region has the DNA TGTGCCCATGACGGTAACTATGGCTACACCTTC.

The gene calls are TRBV7-9 and TRBJ1-2; TRBD1 might be the D (6 bases). V lost 1 base to trimming and J lost 4 bases, with 13 bases between them. Germline CDR1 is SEHNR and CDR2 is FQNEAQ (reference sequence). The CDR3 is 15 residues long. CDR3 coding DNA: TGTGCCAGCAGCTTAGAACAGGGATTTGGCTATGGCTACACCTTC. Amino acid sequence: CASSLEQGFGYGYTF.

DNA for the CDR3: TGTGCCAGCAGGGAAAGGACACTAGACTCCTACGAGCAGTACTTC. It yields the protein CASRERTLDSYEQYF. J is TRBJ2-7 and V is TRBV27; either TRBD1 or TRBD2 may supply D (5 bases each). Germline CDR1 is MNHEY and CDR2 is SMNVEV (reference sequence). V lost 6 bases and J 0 bases, leaving 15 bases between the germline ends. There are 15 residues in the CDR3.

V gene TRBV19 combines with J gene TRBJ1-2; 8 positions match TRBD1. CDR1 LNHDA and CDR2 SQIVND come from the germline V gene (reference sequence). The CDR3 sequence is 14 residues long. J lost 7 bases, V lost 4 bases, and 8 bases had no gene match. The CDR3 loop is CASSRGQGGTGYTF. DNA for the CDR3: TGTGCCAGTAGTAGAGGACAGGGCGGGACTGGCTACACCTTC. The full variable domain, with the rest looked up from reference TRBV19 and TRBJ1-2, is DGGITQSPKYLFRKEGQNVTLSCEQNLNHDAMYWYRQDPGQGLRLIYYSQIVNDFQKGDIAEGYSVSREKKESFPLTVTSAQKNPTAFYLCASSRGQGGTGYTFGSGTRLTVV.

This clone came up once. CDR3 in DNA: TGTGCCAGCAGCTCGGGACAGGGCTATGGCTACACCTTC. It translates to CASSSGQGYGYTF. The gene calls are TRBV5-6 and TRBJ1-2; TRBD1 agrees at 9 bases. This CDR3 is 13 amino acids long. The V gene end was trimmed by 3 bases and the J gene end by 4 bases; junction bases not matched to a gene: 1. Germline V gene data show CDR1 as SGHDT and CDR2 as YYEEEE.

This clone was recorded only once. This chain joins TRBV4-3 and TRBJ2-7, with 9 nucleotides matching TRBD1. Germline lookup yields CDR1 LGHNA and CDR2 YSLEER. The V and J ends lost 6 bases and 2 bases, in that order; junction bases with no gene match: 8. This CDR3 spans 15 amino acids. The CDR3 nucleotides read TGCGCCAGCAGGAGGGTGGACAGGGGACCCTACGAGCAGTACTTC. This codes for CASRRVDRGPYEQYF.

V is TRBV7-9 and J is TRBJ2-3, with 9 positions matching TRBD2. CDR3 length: 17 residues. Germline CDR1 reads SEHNR; CDR2 reads FQNEAQ (reference sequence). Germline trimming cut 2 bases from V and 3 bases from J; bases unmatched to any gene: 9. The CDR3 region is CASSLSDSGRGTDTQYF. In nucleotides, the CDR3 is TGTGCCAGCAGCTTATCTGATAGCGGGAGAGGTACAGATACGCAGTATTTT.

The chain joins TRBV28 to TRBJ2-2, with 8 bases fitting TRBD1. With 7 bases clipped from V and 5 bases from J, the junction kept 9 bases outside the gene matches. Germline V CDR1 and CDR2: MDHEN, SYDVKM. The CDR3 contains 15 residues. The CDR3 DNA sequence: TGTGCCAGCACCCAGGGGGCATTATGGACCGGGGAGCTGTTTTTT. Protein sequence: CASTQGALWTGELFF.

The count of this clone is one. This chain joins TRBV6-5 and TRBJ1-6; no clear D gene. Germline loops: CDR1 MNHEY, CDR2 SVGAGI. This CDR3 has 13 amino acids. Trimming cost V 4 bases and J 8 bases, with 9 bases left between them. CDR3 in DNA: TGTGCCAGCAGTTCCTCCAGTTATTCACCCCTCCACTTT. Its protein is CASSSSSYSPLHF.

This chain connects TRBV5-4 to TRBJ2-2, with 9 nucleotides matching TRBD2. Germline assignment: CDR1 SGHNT and CDR2 YYREEE (reference sequence). V gave up 5 bases and J gave up 2 bases; unmatched junction bases: 4. This CDR3 has 15 amino acids. Here the CDR3 DNA reads TGTGCCAGCAGGACTAGCGGAATAAACACCGGGGAGCTGTTTTTT. Translated: CASRTSGINTGELFF. The whole variable domain, remainder taken from reference TRBV5-4 and TRBJ2-2, is ETGVTQSPTHLIKTRGQQVTLRCSSQSGHNTVSWYQQALGQGPQFIFQYYREEENGRGNFPPRFSGLQFPNYSSELNVNALELDDSALYLCASRTSGINTGELFFGEGSRLTVL.

This chain connects TRBV3-1 (or the pseudogene TRBV3-2) to TRBJ2-3, with 11 bases matching TRBD2. Germline CDR1 LGHDT, CDR2 YNNKEL (reference sequence). The CDR3 consists of 17 residues. V shed 2 bases and J 1 base; nucleotides not matched to a gene: 5. The CDR3 nucleotides are TGTGCCAGCAGCCAATTACTAGCGGGAGAAGGCACAGATACGCAGTATTTT. It is translated as CASSQLLAGEGTDTQYF.

This chain uses TRBV11-2 with TRBJ2-1; 9 bases match TRBD1. The CDR3 loop spans 14 amino acids. Germline values: CDR1 SGHAT, CDR2 FQNNGV. V lost 5 bases to trimming and J lost 6 bases; unmatched junction nucleotides: 5. The CDR3 spells CASSPGQGANEQFF. CDR3 nucleotide sequence: TGTGCCAGCAGCCCGGGACAGGGAGCCAATGAGCAGTTCTTC. The whole variable domain, remainder taken from reference TRBV11-2 and TRBJ2-1, is EAGVAQSPRYKIIEKRQSVAFWCNPISGHATLYWYQQILGQGPKLLIQFQNNGVVDDSQLPKDRFSAERLKGVDSTLKIQPAKLEDSAVYLCASSPGQGANEQFFGPGTRLTVL.

The chain carries TRBV7-6 and TRBJ1-4, with 7 positions matching TRBD1. Trimming removed 5 bases from V and 7 bases from J; junction bases left unmatched: 7. The germline CDR1 and CDR2 sequences are SGHVS and FNYEAQ. The CDR3 covers 14 residues. The CDR3 bases are TGTGCCAGCAGCCAGGGGGGGCGCGGTGAAAAACTGTTTTTT. As protein: CASSQGGRGEKLFF. Full variable domain (outside the CDR3, taken from reference TRBV7-6 and TRBJ1-4): GAGVSQSPRYKVTKRGQDVALRCDPISGHVSLYWYRQALGQGPEFLTYFNYEAQQDKSGLPNDRFSAERPEGSISTLTIQRTEQRDSAMYRCASSQGGRGEKLFFGSGTQLSVL.